A single TCR beta chain is shown here with its context. Its antigen remains unknown. The CDR3 is made up of 19 amino acids. V lost 1 base to trimming and J lost 1 base, with 21 bases between them. Germline V lookup: CDR1 SGHAT, CDR2 FQNNGV. Libraries were prepared by immunoSEQ multiplex PCR; TCRdb keeps only in-frame clonotypes and omits some of them. The table lists about 25,000 clones, 70% to 85% of them singletons. The data are from a study of T cells in tumors after PD-1 blockade. Study summary: On average, peripheral blood gave more than 100,000 TCR templates and over 30,000 unique clonotypes. Study-wide results and limits: Peripheral recruitment is suggested, as some novel exhausted tumor clones were in pre-treatment blood.

The chain couples TRBV11-2 to TRBJ2-3; TRBD1 is a possible D gene (5 bases). This sample comprised PBMCs, obtained after anti-PD-1 treatment. The sequence was collected from a human donor with basal cell carcinoma. The CDR3 protein is CASSLGSRLGPGGTDTQYF. CDR3 nucleotide sequence: TGTGCCAGCAGCTTAGGGTCGCGTTTGGGGCCGGGCGGCACAGATACGCAGTATTTT. The whole variable domain, remainder taken from reference TRBV11-2 and TRBJ2-3, is EAGVAQSPRYKIIEKRQSVAFWCNPISGHATLYWYQQILGQGPKLLIQFQNNGVVDDSQLPKDRFSAERLKGVDSTLKIQPAKLEDSAVYLCASSLGSRLGPGGTDTQYFGPGTRLTVL.